These 22 T cell receptor beta chains originate from one sample sequenced in a study of memory CD4+ T cells and cytomegalovirus serostatus. Single viable CD3+CD4+CD8-CD45RO+ cells were sorted as the memory CD4+ T cells. TCRdb's table, derived via immunoSEQ multiplex PCR, lists solely in-frame clones and lacks some. The repertoire holds some 64,000 clones, with approximately 85% as singletons. The sample consisted of memory CD4+ T cells from blood. The receptors were sampled from an adult in good health and CMV-seronegative.

This chain uses TRBV10-3 with TRBJ1-6; D possibly corresponds to TRBD1 (6 bases). From germline, CDR1 is ENHRY and CDR2 SYGVKD. Trimming took off 9 bases at V and 5 bases at J, with 11 bases between the two ends. The length of the CDR3 is 13 residues. The CDR3 sequence is CAMSDSHNSPLHF. The CDR3 nucleotides are TGTGCCATGTCGGACAGTCATAATTCACCCCTCCACTTT.

The rearrangement links TRBV6-5 to TRBJ2-5; 10 positions match TRBD2. The V gene end was trimmed by 0 bases and the J gene end by 1 base; junction bases not matched to a gene: 2. This CDR3 spans 16 amino acids. CDR1 MNHEY and CDR2 SVGAGI come from the germline V gene. CDR3 nucleotide sequence: TGTGCCAGCAGTTACTCGAGGACTAGCGGCCAAGAGACCCAGTACTTC. This translates into CASSYSRTSGQETQYF.

V usage is TRBV4-1 and J usage is TRBJ2-7; 7 bases line up with TRBD2. Losses at the gene ends were 2 bases for V and 6 bases for J; bases not matched to a gene: 13. The germline CDR1 and CDR2 sequences are MGHRA and YSYEKL. The CDR3 has 16 residues. CDR3 sequence (DNA): TGCGCCAGCAGCCAACCCTATCGGGGGGAGGTTCGCGAGCAGTACTTC. Its translation: CASSQPYRGEVREQYF.

The table lists this clone with a few counts. The chain employs TRBV30 and TRBJ1-5; maybe TRBD1 (6 bases). CDR3 size: 14 residues. Germline V gene lookup returns CDR1 GTSNPN and CDR2 SVGIG (reference sequence). Between the trimmed V and J ends, which lost 0 bases and 3 bases, there was a span of 9 bases. The CDR3 DNA is TGTGCCTGGAGTGTGGGGGCATTCAATCAGCCCCAGCATTTT. It codes for CAWSVGAFNQPQHF.

The CDR3 loop is CASSPGLAQETQYF. Here the CDR3 DNA reads TGTGCCAGCAGCCCGGGACTAGCCCAAGAGACCCAGTACTTC. The V call is TRBV5-4, the J call TRBJ2-5; 9 bases agree with TRBD2. The V gene end was trimmed by 4 bases and the J gene end by 1 base; junction bases not matched to a gene: 2. This CDR3 is 14 amino acids long. Germline V gives CDR1 SGHNT, CDR2 YYREEE (reference sequence).

This clone showed up just once. J is TRBJ2-6 and V is TRBV18; perhaps TRBD1 as D (5 bases). CDR3 length equals 18 residues. The germline gives CDR1 KGHSH, CDR2 LQKENI. Trimming removed 1 base from V and 0 bases from J, with 13 bases in between. The DNA for the CDR3 is TGTGCCAGCTCACCACGCAACAGGCCAACCTCTGGGGCCAACGTCCTGACTTTC. Protein product: CASSPRNRPTSGANVLTF.

The chain combines TRBV6-5 with TRBJ2-7, with TRBD1 identical over 7 bases. V was clipped by 2 bases and J by 3 bases; unmatched bases: 7. There are 15 residues in the CDR3. Looked up from germline, CDR1 is MNHEY and CDR2 is SVGAGI. This chain's CDR3 is CASSYAPGQVYEQYF. DNA of the CDR3: TGTGCCAGCAGTTACGCCCCTGGACAGGTCTACGAGCAGTACTTC.

The chain employs TRBV5-1 and TRBJ2-6; D remains ambiguous. This CDR3 region has 17 residues. Trimming took off 4 bases at V and 0 bases at J, with 14 bases between the two ends. The germline V gene has CDR1 SGHRS and CDR2 YFSETQ. CDR3 sequence reads: CASSPTSQISGANVLTF. CDR3 bases: TGCGCCAGCAGCCCGACATCCCAAATCTCTGGGGCCAACGTCCTGACTTTC. The whole variable domain, remainder taken from reference TRBV5-1 and TRBJ2-6, is KAGVTQTPRYLIKTRGQQVTLSCSPISGHRSVSWYQQTPGQGLQFLFEYFSETQRNKGNFPGRFSGRQFSNSRSEMNVSTLELGDSALYLCASSPTSQISGANVLTFGAGSRLTVL.

The J gene is TRBJ2-7, the V gene TRBV7-2; the match to TRBD2 covers 7 bases. Germline V lookup: CDR1 SGHTA, CDR2 FQGNSA. V trimming: 3 bases; J trimming: 1 base; junction bases outside the gene matches: 3. This CDR3 has 14 amino acids. The CDR3 nucleotides are TGTGCCAGCAGCTTGGGAGGGCAGTCCTACGAGCAGTACTTC. Translation gives CASSLGGQSYEQYF.

This chain uses TRBV19 with TRBJ1-3; 9 bases are a match to TRBD1. Germline CDR1 and CDR2: LNHDA and SQIVND (reference sequence). With V trimmed by 7 bases and J by 9 bases, 13 bases remained unmatched. This CDR3 spans 15 amino acids. This CDR3 reads CASTFTRDRDGTIYF. The CDR3 DNA is TGTGCCAGTACTTTTACCAGGGACAGGGATGGCACCATATATTTT.

The gene calls are TRBV5-1 and TRBJ2-7; the match to TRBD1 covers 9 bases. The CDR3 consists of 17 residues. The germline gives CDR1 SGHRS, CDR2 YFSETQ. Trimming removed 7 bases from V and 2 bases from J; junction bases left unmatched: 16. CDR3 in amino acids: CASPMGWGDRAPYEQYF. DNA of the CDR3: TGCGCCAGCCCGATGGGTTGGGGGGACAGGGCCCCCTACGAGCAGTACTTC.

The gene calls are TRBV29-1 and TRBJ1-1; 11 bases are a match to TRBD1. Per germline, CDR1 SQVTM and CDR2 ANQGSEA. The CDR3 sequence is 14 residues long. V dropped 4 bases and J dropped 3; count of bases not matched to a gene: 4. CDR3 coding DNA: TGCAGCGTTGTCCGGGACAGGGGGTACACTGAAGCTTTCTTT. This codes for CSVVRDRGYTEAFF.

This clone was counted a few times. V usage is TRBV30 and J usage is TRBJ1-1, with 7 bases aligning to TRBD1. Looked up from germline, CDR1 is GTSNPN and CDR2 is SVGIG (reference sequence). This CDR3 contains 13 residues. V shed 8 bases, J shed 5 bases, and the junction held 11 bases outside the gene matches. CDR3 loop: CARGEGQRTEAFF. In nucleotides, the CDR3 is TGTGCCCGAGGGGAGGGACAGAGAACTGAAGCTTTCTTT.

The rearrangement uses TRBV11-2 and TRBJ1-1, with D possibly being TRBD1 (6 bases). This CDR3 spans 15 amino acids. CDR1 SGHAT and CDR2 FQNNGV come from the germline V gene. Trimming shortened V by 5 bases and J by 1 base, and 14 bases separated the two germline ends. The CDR3 spells CASSRTGSWNTEAFF. In DNA form, the CDR3 reads TGTGCCAGCAGCCGAACAGGGTCTTGGAACACTGAAGCTTTCTTT.

The J gene is TRBJ2-5, the V gene TRBV12-5; D ambiguous. The CDR3 is 11 residues long. With 3 bases removed from V and 5 bases from J, the gap between germline ends came to 4 bases. Per germline, CDR1 LGHNT and CDR2 FRNRAP. CDR3 loop: CASGFGETQYF. The CDR3, as DNA: TGTGCTAGTGGTTTCGGGGAGACCCAGTACTTC.

This chain uses TRBV27 with TRBJ1-4; possibly TRBD1 for D (5 bases). CDR1 and CDR2 from the germline V gene are MNHEY and SMNVEV (reference sequence). The CDR3 sequence is 15 residues long. V was pared by 7 bases and J by 0 bases, with 12 bases between. CDR3 coding DNA: TGTGCCAGCAAGCGGACACAGGCAACTAATGAAAAACTGTTTTTT. It encodes CASKRTQATNEKLFF.

The chain recombines TRBV7-8 with TRBJ1-4; the D is unclear. Trimming took 3 bases from V and 8 from J, leaving 7 bases between them. The CDR3 is made up of 12 amino acids. The V gene's germline CDR1 is SGHVS and CDR2 FQNEAQ. The CDR3 loop reads CASSFNREKLFF. For the CDR3, the DNA is TGTGCCAGCAGCTTTAACCGCGAAAAACTGTTTTTT.

The V call is TRBV28, the J call TRBJ1-3; weak D call: TRBD1 (5 bases). The CDR3 has 14 amino acids. Germline assignment: CDR1 MDHEN and CDR2 SYDVKM. Trimming stripped 2 bases from V and 2 bases from J, with 7 bases between. CDR3 residues: CASSLAGPGNTIYF. The CDR3, as DNA: TGTGCCAGCAGTTTAGCGGGGCCTGGAAACACCATATATTTT.

V usage is TRBV7-9 and J usage is TRBJ2-4, with D possibly matching TRBD1 (6 bases). Trimming removed 5 bases at V and 9 bases at J, with 14 bases between. CDR1 is SEHNR, CDR2 FQNEAQ, per germline (reference sequence). The CDR3 length is 13 residues. CDR3 bases: TGTGCCAGCAGCCTCAAAACAGGGAGCATTCAGTACTTC. Its protein product is CASSLKTGSIQYF.

V and J are TRBV5-1 and TRBJ1-4; TRBD1 matches 8 bases. Germline loops: CDR1 SGHRS, CDR2 YFSETQ. With V trimmed by 3 bases and J by 1 base, 5 bases remained unmatched. This CDR3 contains 16 residues. The CDR3 coding sequence is TGCGCCAGCAGCTCCGCAGGGGGCGTAACTAATGAAAAACTGTTTTTT. Its translation is CASSSAGGVTNEKLFF.

This clone was observed a few times. The chain uses TRBV2 and TRBJ1-2; D ambiguous. Trimming shortened V by 4 bases and J by 0 bases, and 9 bases separated the two germline ends. In germline, CDR1 is SNHLY, CDR2 FYNNEI. This CDR3 region has 14 residues. The CDR3 reads CASSAVAANYGYTF. DNA for the CDR3: TGTGCCAGCAGTGCTGTTGCAGCTAACTATGGCTACACCTTC.

With regard to this clone: The identical CDR3 is also encoded by other nucleotide sequences in the sample. The gene calls are TRBV27 and TRBJ1-2; D is possibly TRBD1 (5 bases). The CDR3 totals 13 residues. V was shortened by 6 bases and J by 5 bases, with 13 bases between the two germline ends. Germline V lookup: CDR1 MNHEY, CDR2 SMNVEV (reference sequence). The CDR3 here is CASSLQGPYGYTF. Written as DNA, the CDR3 is TGTGCCAGCAGCCTTCAGGGCCCTTATGGCTACACCTTC.